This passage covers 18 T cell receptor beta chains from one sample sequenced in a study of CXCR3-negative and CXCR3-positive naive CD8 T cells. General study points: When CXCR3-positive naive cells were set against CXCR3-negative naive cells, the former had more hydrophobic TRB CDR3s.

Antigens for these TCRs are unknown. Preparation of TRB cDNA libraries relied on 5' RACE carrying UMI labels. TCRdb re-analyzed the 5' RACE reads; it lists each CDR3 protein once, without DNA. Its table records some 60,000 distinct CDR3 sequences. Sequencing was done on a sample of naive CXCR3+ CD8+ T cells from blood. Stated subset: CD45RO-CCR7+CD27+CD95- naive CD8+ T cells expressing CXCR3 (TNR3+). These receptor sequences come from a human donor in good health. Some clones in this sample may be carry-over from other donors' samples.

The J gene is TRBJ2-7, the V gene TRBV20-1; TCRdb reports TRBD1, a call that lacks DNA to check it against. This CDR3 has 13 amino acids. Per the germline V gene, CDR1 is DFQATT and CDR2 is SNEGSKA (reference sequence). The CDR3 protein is CSARSPGVREQYF.

CDR3 amino acids: CASRPVEGELFF. This rearrangement joins TRBV5-1 to TRBJ2-2. The CDR3 is 12 residues long. Germline lookup yields CDR1 SGHRS and CDR2 YFSETQ.

CDR3: CASRPGLSYHEQYF. The V and J genes are TRBV5-6 and TRBJ2-7; the TRBD2 assignment by TCRdb is unverifiable without DNA. There are 14 residues in the CDR3. Germline V lookup: CDR1 SGHDT, CDR2 YYEEEE.

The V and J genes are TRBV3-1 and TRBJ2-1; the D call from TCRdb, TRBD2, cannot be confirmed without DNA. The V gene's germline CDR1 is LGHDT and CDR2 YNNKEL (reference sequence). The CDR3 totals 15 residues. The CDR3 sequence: CASSRDSGFNNEQFF.

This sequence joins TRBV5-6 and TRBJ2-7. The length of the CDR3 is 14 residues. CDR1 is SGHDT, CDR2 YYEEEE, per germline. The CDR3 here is CASSLDSPSYEQYF. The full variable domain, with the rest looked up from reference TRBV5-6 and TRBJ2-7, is DAGVTQSPTHLIKTRGQQVTLRCSPKSGHDTVSWYQQALGQGPQFIFQYYEEEERQRGNFPDRFSGHQFPNYSSELNVNALLLGDSALYLCASSLDSPSYEQYFGPGTRLTVT.

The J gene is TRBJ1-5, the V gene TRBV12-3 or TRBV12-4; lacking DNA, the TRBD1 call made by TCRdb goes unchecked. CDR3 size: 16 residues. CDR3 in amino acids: CASSLGDGVGNQPQHF.

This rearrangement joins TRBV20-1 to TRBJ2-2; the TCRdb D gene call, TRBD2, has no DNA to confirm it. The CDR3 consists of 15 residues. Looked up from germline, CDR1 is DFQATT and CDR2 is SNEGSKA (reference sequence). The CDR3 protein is CSARVVDSNTGELFF.

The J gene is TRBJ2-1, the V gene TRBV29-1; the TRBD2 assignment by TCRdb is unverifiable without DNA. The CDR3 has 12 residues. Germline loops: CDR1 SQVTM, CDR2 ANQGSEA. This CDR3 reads CSIFLSGNEQFF.

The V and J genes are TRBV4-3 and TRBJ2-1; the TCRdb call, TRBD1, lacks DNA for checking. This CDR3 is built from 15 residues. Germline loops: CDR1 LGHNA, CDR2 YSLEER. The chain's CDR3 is CASSQGGGVYNEQFF.

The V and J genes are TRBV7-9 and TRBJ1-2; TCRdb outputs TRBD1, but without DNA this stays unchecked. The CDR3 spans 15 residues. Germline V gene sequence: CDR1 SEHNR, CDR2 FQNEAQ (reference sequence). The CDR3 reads CASSSGTGPNYGYTF.

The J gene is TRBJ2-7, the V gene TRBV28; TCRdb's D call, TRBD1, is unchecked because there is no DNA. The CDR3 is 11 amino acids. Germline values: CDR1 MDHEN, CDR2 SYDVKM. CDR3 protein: CASSPLGEQYF.

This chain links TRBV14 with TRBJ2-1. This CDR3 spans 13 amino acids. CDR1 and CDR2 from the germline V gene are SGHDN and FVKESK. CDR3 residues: CASSQGFYNEQFF. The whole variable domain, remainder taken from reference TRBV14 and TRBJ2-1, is EAGVTQFPSHSVIEKGQTVTLRCDPISGHDNLYWYRRVMGKEIKFLLHFVKESKQDESGMPNNRFLAERTGGTYSTLKVQPAELEDSGVYFCASSQGFYNEQFFGPGTRLTVL.

CDR3 in amino acids: CASSEVDPGLAERTDTQYF. The V and J genes are TRBV2 and TRBJ2-3; no DNA is available, so the TRBD2 call from TCRdb remains unchecked. Germline lookup yields CDR1 SNHLY and CDR2 FYNNEI. This CDR3 is built from 19 residues. The full variable domain, with the rest looked up from reference TRBV2 and TRBJ2-3, is EPEVTQTPSHQVTQMGQEVILRCVPISNHLYFYWYRQILGQKVEFLVSFYNNEISEKSEIFDDQFSVERPDGSNFTLKIRSTKLEDSAMYFCASSEVDPGLAERTDTQYFGPGTRLTVL.

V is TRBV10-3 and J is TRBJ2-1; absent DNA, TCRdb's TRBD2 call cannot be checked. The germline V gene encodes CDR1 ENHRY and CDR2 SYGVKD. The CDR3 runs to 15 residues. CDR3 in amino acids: CAISELRGGPDEQFF.

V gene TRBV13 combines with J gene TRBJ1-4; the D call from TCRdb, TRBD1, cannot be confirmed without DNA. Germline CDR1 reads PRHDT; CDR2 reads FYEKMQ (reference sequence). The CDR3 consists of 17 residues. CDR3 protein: CASSFRVPSAANEKLFF.

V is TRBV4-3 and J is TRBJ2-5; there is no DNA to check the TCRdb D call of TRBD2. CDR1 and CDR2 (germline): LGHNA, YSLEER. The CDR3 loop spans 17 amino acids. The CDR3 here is CASSQETSGGEKETQYF.

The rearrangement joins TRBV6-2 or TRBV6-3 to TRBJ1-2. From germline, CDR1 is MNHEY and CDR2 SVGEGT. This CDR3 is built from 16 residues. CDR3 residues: CASSLETVGRIYGYTF.

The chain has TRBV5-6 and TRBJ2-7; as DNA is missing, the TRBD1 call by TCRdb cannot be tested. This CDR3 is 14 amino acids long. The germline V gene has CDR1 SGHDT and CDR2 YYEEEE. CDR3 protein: CASSVEGGWYEQYF.